This T cell receptor beta chain was captured by sequencing in a study of blood T cell repertoires in COVID-19. Whole-study context: Samples came from the United States, Italy and Spain, spanning acute and convalescent COVID-19.

The germline CDR1 and CDR2 sequences are LGHNA and YNFKEQ. There are 18 residues in the CDR3. The J segment lost 0 bases and the V segment lost 4 bases, leaving 11 bases of the junction unmatched. Under the authors' procedure: Reference gene primers were amplified, and this amplification served to estimate nucleated cell counts. Sequencing was performed with immunoSEQ multiplex PCR; in TCRdb, only in-frame clones are kept and a portion is missing. The DNA was the basis for D and trimming; V, J and clone size are from that table. The sample contains about 200,000 clones, 89% of which appear only once.

The chain uses TRBV4-2 and TRBJ2-3; 9 nucleotides line up with TRBD2. Sequencing was performed on peripheral blood. This receptor was identified in a man aged 60-69 years who had recovered from COVID-19. The CDR3 DNA sequence: TGTGCCAGCAGCCTAAGGGGCGGGGGGGCTTCTAGCACAGATACGCAGTATTTT. Translation gives CASSLRGGGASSTDTQYF.